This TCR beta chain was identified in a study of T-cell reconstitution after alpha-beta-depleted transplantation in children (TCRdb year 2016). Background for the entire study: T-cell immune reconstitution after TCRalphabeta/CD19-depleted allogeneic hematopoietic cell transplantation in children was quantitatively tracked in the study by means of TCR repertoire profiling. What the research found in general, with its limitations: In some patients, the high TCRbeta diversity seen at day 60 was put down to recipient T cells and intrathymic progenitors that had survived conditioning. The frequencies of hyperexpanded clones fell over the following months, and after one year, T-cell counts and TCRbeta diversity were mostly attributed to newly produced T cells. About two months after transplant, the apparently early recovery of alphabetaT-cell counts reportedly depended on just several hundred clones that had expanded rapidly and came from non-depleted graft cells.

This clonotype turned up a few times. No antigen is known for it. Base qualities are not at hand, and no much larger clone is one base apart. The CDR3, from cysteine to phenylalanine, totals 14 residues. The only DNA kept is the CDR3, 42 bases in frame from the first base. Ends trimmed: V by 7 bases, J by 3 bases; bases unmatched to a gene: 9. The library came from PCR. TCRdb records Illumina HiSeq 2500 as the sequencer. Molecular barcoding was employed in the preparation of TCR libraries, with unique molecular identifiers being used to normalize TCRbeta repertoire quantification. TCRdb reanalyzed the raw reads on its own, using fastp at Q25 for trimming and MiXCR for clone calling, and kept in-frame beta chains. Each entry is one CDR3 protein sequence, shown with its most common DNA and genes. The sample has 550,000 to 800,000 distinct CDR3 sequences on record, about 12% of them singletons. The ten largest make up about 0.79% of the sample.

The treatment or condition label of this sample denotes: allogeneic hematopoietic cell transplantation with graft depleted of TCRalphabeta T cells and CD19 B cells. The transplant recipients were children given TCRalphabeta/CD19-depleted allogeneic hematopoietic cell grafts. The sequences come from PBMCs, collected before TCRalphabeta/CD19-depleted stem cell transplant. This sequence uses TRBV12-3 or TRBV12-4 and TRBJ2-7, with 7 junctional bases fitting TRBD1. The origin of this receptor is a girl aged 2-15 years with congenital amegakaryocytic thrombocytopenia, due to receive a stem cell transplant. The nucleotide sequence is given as TGTGCCAGCACCGCCGGGACAGAGAACTACGAGCAGTACTTC. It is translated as CASTAGTENYEQYF.